A single sample is the source of the 10 T cell receptor beta chains below, sequenced in a study of blood T cell repertoires in COVID-19. The repertoire was sequenced with immunoSEQ multiplex PCR; TCRdb's copy has only in-frame clones and lacks some. The data contain 150,000 or so clones, approximately 79% of them seen just once; the ten biggest clones take up around 7%. Sequencing was performed on peripheral blood. The source is a woman aged 40 to 55 with COVID-19, enrolled during active disease.

This rearrangement joins TRBV12-3 or TRBV12-4 to TRBJ2-5, with 12 nucleotides matching TRBD2. This CDR3 is 12 amino acids long. The V gene end was trimmed by 6 bases and the J gene end by 14 bases; junction bases not matched to a gene: 7. CDR3 sequence (DNA): TGTGCCAGCAGGGGCCTGGGACTAGCGGGTTACTTC. Translation: CASRGLGLAGYF.

This chain links TRBV15 with TRBJ1-1, with D possibly TRBD1 on 5 matching bases. Between the trimmed V and J ends, which lost 1 base and 2 bases, there was a span of 11 bases. CDR1 and CDR2 from the germline V gene are LNHNV and YYDKDF (reference sequence). The CDR3 is made up of 15 amino acids. For the CDR3, the DNA is TGTGCCACCAGCAGAGTACGGCAGGGCAACACTGAAGCTTTCTTT. Protein sequence: CATSRVRQGNTEAFF.

This clone was found a few times. The rearrangement joins TRBV19 to TRBJ1-1; D is undetermined. V lost 6 bases to trimming and J lost 0 bases, with 20 bases between them. The CDR3 spans 17 residues. The germline V gene has CDR1 LNHDA and CDR2 SQIVND (reference sequence). CDR3 DNA sequence: TGTGCCAGTAGAGCATCAAGGCCAGGAGGGATGAACACTGAAGCTTTCTTT. Translation: CASRASRPGGMNTEAFF.

The rearrangement links TRBV27 to TRBJ2-5; 8 bases agree with TRBD1. The CDR3 loop spans 13 amino acids. CDR1 MNHEY and CDR2 SMNVEV come from the germline V gene (reference sequence). With V trimmed by 4 bases and J by 5 bases, 3 bases remained unmatched. CDR3 in amino acids: CASSWTGSETQYF. In DNA, the CDR3 is TGTGCCAGCAGTTGGACAGGGTCCGAGACCCAGTACTTC.

The chain links TRBV6-5 to TRBJ2-1; possibly TRBD2 for D (5 bases). CDR1 and CDR2 from the germline V gene are MNHEY and SVGAGI. V lost 8 bases and J lost 0, with 5 bases in between. The CDR3 totals 12 residues. CDR3 protein: CASGLSYNEQFF. The CDR3 bases are TGTGCCAGCGGACTCTCCTACAATGAGCAGTTCTTC.

This sequence joins TRBV28 and TRBJ1-6, with D possibly matching TRBD1 (6 bases). The germline V gene encodes CDR1 MDHEN and CDR2 SYDVKM. V was cut by 6 bases and J by 7 bases, with 19 bases left in between. The CDR3 spans 16 residues. The CDR3 DNA sequence: TGTGCCAGCAGGATACAGGGCCAAATGAGGAATTCACCCCTCCACTTT. It specifies CASRIQGQMRNSPLHF.

V usage is TRBV28 and J usage is TRBJ1-5; D might be TRBD1 (6 bases). Germline V lookup: CDR1 MDHEN, CDR2 SYDVKM. V lost 2 bases and J 6 bases, leaving 14 bases between the germline ends. The CDR3 spans 15 residues. CDR3 nucleotide sequence: TGTGCCAGCAGTTTAATCAGGGGAGTGAGTCAGCCCCAGCATTTT. Protein sequence: CASSLIRGVSQPQHF.

This clone has a handful of counts. The rearrangement uses TRBV27 and TRBJ1-6, with TRBD1 matching 7 bases. CDR1 is MNHEY, CDR2 SMNVEV, per germline (reference sequence). CDR3 length: 19 residues. Trimming cost V 4 bases and J 8 bases; bases outside gene matches: 20. CDR3 sequence reads: CASSSPDRVQSPVDSPLHF. The DNA of the CDR3 is TGTGCCAGCAGTTCGCCCGACAGGGTTCAGAGTCCAGTCGATTCACCCCTCCACTTT.

The rearrangement links TRBV9 to TRBJ1-5; a weak D match, TRBD1 (6 bases). The CDR3 extends over 14 amino acids. The V and J ends lost 3 bases and 5 bases respectively, with 12 bases between them. Germline CDR1 reads SGDLS; CDR2 reads YYNGEE. The DNA of the CDR3 is TGTGCCAGCAGCGGAGGGGGTGGCTATCAGCCCCAGCATTTT. This sequence encodes CASSGGGGYQPQHF.

In its sample, this clone was seen once. The chain carries TRBV7-6 and TRBJ2-3, with D unresolved. The V end was cut by 1 base, the J end by 3 bases, with 11 bases between. The CDR3 length is 15 residues. Germline CDR1 reads SGHVS; CDR2 reads FNYEAQ. The CDR3 DNA sequence: TGTGCCAGCAGCTTAGGTGGAACAGCTACAGATACGCAGTATTTT. Translation gives CASSLGGTATDTQYF.